The present T cell receptor beta chain was sequenced within a study of cytomegalovirus exposure and HLA in healthy donors. Findings and caveats of the study: Rare sequences made up most TCRs, while some public TCRs were found in many donors. Exclusion applied to some V segments, including TRBV6-2 and TRBV6-3, as they were indistinguishable. In a later analysis, CMV-associated beta chains were mostly HLA-associated, it appeared.

As regards this clone: Its antigen remains unidentified.

The PCR contained 60 Vbeta and 13 Jbeta primers. TCRdb's table, derived via immunoSEQ multiplex PCR, lists solely in-frame clones and lacks some. The sample shows around 160,000 clones, and around 1.5% sits with its ten largest clones. The V and J ends lost 0 bases and 5 bases respectively, with 13 bases between them. The CDR3 has 16 residues. CDR1 is MNHEY, CDR2 SVGAGI, per germline. The sample comprised PBMCs. J is TRBJ1-4 and V is TRBV6-5, with D perhaps matching TRBD1 (5 bases). This receptor was taken from a woman in her 50s in good health and CMV-seronegative. The chain's CDR3 is CASSYSRVGGNEKLFF. The CDR3 DNA is TGTGCCAGCAGTTACTCGAGAGTCGGGGGGAATGAAAAACTGTTTTTT.